The 18 T cell receptor beta chains below were found in one sample sequenced in a study of blood T cell repertoires in COVID-19. This table comes from immunoSEQ multiplex PCR, and its TCRdb copy is limited to in-frame clones, with some not included. The sample carries about 35,000 clones, over 75% recorded once. The sample comprised peripheral blood. These receptors came from a human donor in a cohort sampled during active COVID-19.

The chain uses TRBV7-9 and TRBJ2-1; D may be TRBD1 (6 bases). The CDR3 is made up of 16 amino acids. The V end lost 4 bases, the J end lost 0 bases, and 13 bases lay between the germline ends. Germline CDR1 is SEHNR and CDR2 is FQNEAQ (reference sequence). The CDR3 reads CASSSPAQGSYNEQFF. CDR3 sequence (DNA): TGTGCCAGCAGCTCGCCCGCACAGGGCTCCTACAATGAGCAGTTCTTC.

The V and J genes are TRBV6-4 and TRBJ2-3; D is perhaps TRBD1 (8 bases). Trimming left V 6 bases short and J 4 bases short, with 17 bases between. Germline V gives CDR1 MRHNA, CDR2 SNTAGT. The CDR3 has 15 residues. CDR3 DNA sequence: TGTGCCAGCAGCTACACAGGGGGGGTCGCAGATACGCAGTATTTT. Encoded protein: CASSYTGGVADTQYF.

The rearrangement links TRBV19 to TRBJ2-6; TRBD1 matches at 9 bases. V lost 5 bases to trimming and J lost 1 base; unmatched junction nucleotides: 6. The CDR3 loop spans 17 amino acids. Looked up from germline, CDR1 is LNHDA and CDR2 is SQIVND (reference sequence). The CDR3 region has the DNA TGTGCCAGTAGTTGGGGACAGGGACCATCTGGGGCCAACGTCCTGACTTTC. Translated: CASSWGQGPSGANVLTF.

The J gene is TRBJ2-1, the V gene TRBV3-1 (or the pseudogene TRBV3-2); TRBD2 matches at 14 bases. The CDR3 is 14 amino acids. Trimming cost V 4 bases and J 10 bases; bases outside gene matches: 3. Germline V gene lookup returns CDR1 LGHDT and CDR2 YNNKEL (reference sequence). The CDR3 nucleotides read TGTGCCAGCAGCCCGGGACTAGCGGGGGTAGAGCAGTTCTTC. Amino acids: CASSPGLAGVEQFF.

This clone was counted a single time. This rearrangement joins TRBV6-5 to TRBJ1-1, with a tentative D call TRBD1 (5 bases). Deletions cut 8 bases from V and 1 base from J, with 17 bases between. Looked up from germline, CDR1 is MNHEY and CDR2 is SVGAGI. CDR3 length equals 15 residues. CDR3 sequence reads: CASGETATRNTEAFF. CDR3 coding DNA: TGTGCCAGCGGAGAGACAGCAACGAGGAACACTGAAGCTTTCTTT.

J is TRBJ2-1 and V is TRBV5-1, with TRBD1 matching over 10 bases. This CDR3 is built from 15 residues. V was clipped by 4 bases and J by 3 bases; unmatched bases: 4. CDR1 and CDR2 (germline): SGHRS, YFSETQ. CDR3 nucleotides: TGCGCCAGCAGCGGCCGGGACAGGGGCTACAATGAGCAGTTCTTC. This translates into CASSGRDRGYNEQFF.

The chain recombines TRBV2 with TRBJ2-1, with a possible D match to TRBD2 (5 bases). The CDR3 has 12 residues. Germline lookup yields CDR1 SNHLY and CDR2 FYNNEI. The V and J ends lost 7 bases and 10 bases respectively, with 14 bases between them. The CDR3 loop reads CASNAGRGEQFF. Written as DNA, the CDR3 is TGTGCCAGCAATGCGGGCAGAGGGGAGCAGTTCTTC.

A single count supports this clone. The genes are TRBV7-2 and TRBJ1-2; tentatively, D is TRBD1 (5 bases). CDR1 and CDR2 from the germline V gene are SGHTA and FQGNSA. The CDR3 spans 13 residues. The V and J ends lost 1 base and 7 bases respectively, with 10 bases between them. The CDR3 region is CASSLGGEAGYTF. The DNA for the CDR3 is TGTGCCAGCAGCTTAGGAGGGGAGGCTGGCTACACCTTC.

The chain links TRBV6-5 to TRBJ2-1; 8 bases align to TRBD2. The CDR3 contains 14 residues. The germline V gene encodes CDR1 MNHEY and CDR2 SVGAGI. V was clipped by 6 bases and J by 7 bases; unmatched bases: 8. CDR3 sequence: CASRRSGGRNEQFF. CDR3 in DNA: TGTGCCAGCAGACGGAGCGGGGGCCGGAATGAGCAGTTCTTC.

The J gene is TRBJ1-6, the V gene TRBV7-2; tentative D call: TRBD1 (6 bases). The CDR3 loop spans 15 amino acids. Trimming cost V 1 base and J 4 bases, with 8 bases left between them. Per the germline V gene, CDR1 is SGHTA and CDR2 is FQGNSA. CDR3 nucleotide sequence: TGTGCCAGCAGCTTAGGACAGGCTTATAATTCACCCCTCCACTTT. Protein product: CASSLGQAYNSPLHF. The variable domain in full, completed from reference TRBV7-2 and TRBJ1-6, reads GAGVSQSPSNKVTEKGKDVELRCDPISGHTALYWYRQSLGQGLEFLIYFQGNSAPDKSGLPSDRFSAERTGGSVSTLTIQRTQQEDSAVYLCASSLGQAYNSPLHFGNGTRLTVT.

The V and J genes are TRBV10-3 and TRBJ2-5, with TRBD1 identical over 12 bases. This CDR3 region has 14 residues. J gave up 5 bases and V 6 bases, and 4 bases lay outside the gene matches. Germline V gene lookup returns CDR1 ENHRY and CDR2 SYGVKD. In DNA form, the CDR3 reads TGTGCCATCAGCGGGACAGGGGGCAGCGAGACCCAGTACTTC. It encodes CAISGTGGSETQYF.

The V gene is TRBV20-1, the J gene TRBJ1-5; the match to TRBD1 covers 8 bases. There are 11 residues in the CDR3. Germline V gene data show CDR1 as DFQATT and CDR2 as SNEGSKA (reference sequence). The CDR3 bases are TGCAGCCAGGGGGCTAAGCAGCCCCAGCATTTT. It yields the protein CSQGAKQPQHF.

The V gene is TRBV6-4, the J gene TRBJ2-7, with TRBD1 matching 8 bases. V was pared by 0 bases and J by 1 base, with 14 bases of the junction left unmatched. The CDR3 loop spans 19 amino acids. Germline CDR1 is MRHNA and CDR2 is SNTAGT. The CDR3 bases are TGTGCCAGCAGTGACTCAAGGACGACAGGGGCCTTCTTATCCTACGAGCAGTACTTC. Its translation is CASSDSRTTGAFLSYEQYF.

The V gene is TRBV5-4, the J gene TRBJ2-3; 7 bases are a match to TRBD2. Germline-derived CDR1 and CDR2 are SGHNT and YYREEE (reference sequence). The CDR3 runs 16 residues. Germline trimming cut 3 bases from V and 0 bases from J; bases unmatched to any gene: 7. The CDR3 bases are TGTGCCAGCAGCTCTAAACTAGCGCCGAGCACAGATACGCAGTATTTT. Translating it yields CASSSKLAPSTDTQYF.

The rearrangement joins TRBV9 to TRBJ2-1; 13 bases align to TRBD2. Germline-derived CDR1 and CDR2 are SGDLS and YYNGEE. The J segment lost 8 bases and the V segment lost 3 bases, leaving 8 bases of the junction unmatched. The CDR3 covers 16 residues. The CDR3 protein is CASSGGGTSGAHEQFF. The CDR3 region has the DNA TGTGCCAGCAGCGGCGGAGGGACTAGCGGGGCCCATGAGCAGTTCTTC.

The chain uses TRBV7-9 and TRBJ1-1, with D maybe TRBD1 (6 bases). The CDR3 sequence is 13 residues long. V was shortened by 5 bases and J by 11 bases, with 18 bases between the two germline ends. CDR1 is SEHNR, CDR2 FQNEAQ, per germline (reference sequence). CDR3 nucleotide sequence: TGTGCCAGCAGCCACAGGGCTGTTCCCGAGGCTTTCTTT. As protein: CASSHRAVPEAFF.

The chain couples TRBV5-5 to TRBJ2-7; the match to TRBD2 covers 12 bases. V shed 4 bases and J 1 base; nucleotides not matched to a gene: 3. The length of the CDR3 is 15 residues. Looked up from germline, CDR1 is SGHKS and CDR2 is YYEKEE (reference sequence). Here the CDR3 DNA reads TGTGCCAGCAGCAAAGGACTAGCGGGGTCCTACGAGCAGTACTTC. This encodes CASSKGLAGSYEQYF.

This chain uses TRBV5-5 with TRBJ1-2, with a weak D call TRBD1 (6 bases). CDR3 length: 13 amino acids. CDR1 is SGHKS, CDR2 YYEKEE, per germline (reference sequence). Trimming shortened V by 2 bases and J by 8 bases, and 13 bases separated the two germline ends. CDR3 in amino acids: CASSFGQGWGYTF. Here the CDR3 DNA reads TGTGCCAGCAGCTTTGGGCAGGGGTGGGGCTACACCTTC.